This T cell receptor (beta chain) was captured in a study of T cell repertoires in cytomegalovirus infection (dated by TCRdb to about 2019). About the study as a whole: Because public TCR beta signatures pointed to carriage of CMV infection together with the matching HLA type, the HLA type of each donor mattered for the analysis.

As to this clonotype: There is no known antigen for this receptor. No quality values exist for individual bases; no much larger clone is one base distant.

What the authors observed across the whole study: Carriers of CMV infection plus the relevant HLA type were discriminated by the cumulative frequency of public TCR beta family members in the study cohort and in an independent approximately 340-donor cohort. The ex vivo response was dominated by HLA-C-restricted CMV-specific TCR beta clonotypes, which also provided the single most frequent clonotype in two of eight donors.

Per the germline V gene, MNHEY is the CDR1 and SVGEGT is the CDR2. The CDR3 covers 14 residues, taking in both the cysteine and the phenylalanine. The read is trimmed to its CDR3 DNA, 42 bases read in frame from base 1. After removal of 6 bases from V and 4 bases from J, the junction retains 4 bases not matched to a gene. The instrument given in TCRdb is Illumina HiSeq 1500. TCRdb redid the processing of the public reads, applying fastp at Q25 and MiXCR, and retained in-frame beta chains. Every entry covers one CDR3 protein and lists the most common genes and DNA from its rows. For this sample the table gives roughly 640,000 distinct CDR3 sequences, of which approximately 25% were detected only once. 7% to 9% of the sample is in the top ten clones.

The sequenced sample consisted of CD8+ T cells from PBMCs. The sequence came from a human donor in good health (CMV status not recorded). Some clones in this sample may be carry-over from other donors' samples. The rearranged chain carries TRBV6-2 or TRBV6-3 and TRBJ2-3; 10 central nucleotides agree with TRBD2. The CDR3 protein: CASRSSGGADTQYF. The nucleotides are TGTGCCAGCAGATCAAGCGGGGGGGCAGATACGCAGTATTTT.